This T cell receptor (beta chain) was sequenced in a study of T cell responses to AZD1222 COVID-19 vaccine. The CDR3 is 16 amino acids. The V end lost 4 bases, the J end lost 2 bases, and 16 bases lay between the germline ends. Germline assignment: CDR1 MNHEY and CDR2 SMNVEV (reference sequence). Broader study findings: Donors in the cohort were predominantly white British and more often female, and clonal diversity was possibly underestimated.

For this clone: Its antigen is unknown.

The protocol was immunoSEQ multiplex PCR, while the TCRdb copy is restricted to in-frame clones and leaves out a portion. The sample records 95,000 to 120,000 clones, about nine tenths being singletons. The clonotype originates from an adult who received the AZD1222 COVID-19 vaccine. Sequenced material: peripheral blood, taken 28 days after the second AZD1222 dose. The gene calls are TRBV27 and TRBJ2-3, with a tentative D call TRBD1 (6 bases). The CDR3: CASSSFWGRNTDTQYF. The CDR3 bases are TGTGCCAGCAGTTCATTCTGGGGGCGAAACACAGATACGCAGTATTTT.